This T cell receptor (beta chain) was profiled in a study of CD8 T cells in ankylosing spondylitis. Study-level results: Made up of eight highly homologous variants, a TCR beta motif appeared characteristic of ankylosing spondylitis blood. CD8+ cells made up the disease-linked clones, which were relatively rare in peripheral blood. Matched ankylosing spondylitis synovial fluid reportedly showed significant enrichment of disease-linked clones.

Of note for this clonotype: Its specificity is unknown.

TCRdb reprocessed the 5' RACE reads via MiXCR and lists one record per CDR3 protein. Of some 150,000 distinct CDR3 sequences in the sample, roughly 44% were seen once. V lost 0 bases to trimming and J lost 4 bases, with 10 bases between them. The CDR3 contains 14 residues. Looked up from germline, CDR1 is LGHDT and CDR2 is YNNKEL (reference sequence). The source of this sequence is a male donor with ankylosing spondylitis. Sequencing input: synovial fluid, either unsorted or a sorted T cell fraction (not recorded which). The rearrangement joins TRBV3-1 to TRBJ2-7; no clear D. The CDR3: CASSQDGSLYEQYF. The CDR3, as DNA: TGTGCCAGCAGCCAAGATGGATCCCTTTACGAGCAGTACTTC.